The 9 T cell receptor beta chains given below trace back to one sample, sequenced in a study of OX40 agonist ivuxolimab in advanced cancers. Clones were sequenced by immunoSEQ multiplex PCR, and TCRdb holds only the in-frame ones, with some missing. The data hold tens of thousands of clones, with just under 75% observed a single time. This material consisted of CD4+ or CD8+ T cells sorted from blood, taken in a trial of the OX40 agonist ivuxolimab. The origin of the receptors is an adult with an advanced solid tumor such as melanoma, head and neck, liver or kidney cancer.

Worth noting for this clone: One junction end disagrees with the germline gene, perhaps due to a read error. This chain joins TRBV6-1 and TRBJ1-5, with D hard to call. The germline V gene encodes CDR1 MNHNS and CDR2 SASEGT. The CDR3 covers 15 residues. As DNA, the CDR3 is TGTGCCGGCAGCATACTCGACGCGGGCAATCAGCCCCAGCATTTT. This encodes CAGSILDAGNQPQHF.

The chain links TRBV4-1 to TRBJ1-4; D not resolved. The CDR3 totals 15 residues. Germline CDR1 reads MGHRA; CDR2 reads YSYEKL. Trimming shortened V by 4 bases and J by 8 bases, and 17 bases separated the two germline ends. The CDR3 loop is CASSPRGVAQEKLFF. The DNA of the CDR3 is TGCGCCAGCAGCCCCCGTGGGGTGGCACAGGAAAAACTGTTTTTT.

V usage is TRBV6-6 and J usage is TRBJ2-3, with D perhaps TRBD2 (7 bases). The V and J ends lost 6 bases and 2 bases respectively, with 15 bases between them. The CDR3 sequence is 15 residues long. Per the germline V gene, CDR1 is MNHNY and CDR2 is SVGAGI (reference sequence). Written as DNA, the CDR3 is TGTGCCAGCAGCCACGGAGGGGGGGCCACAGATACGCAGTATTTT. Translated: CASSHGGGATDTQYF.

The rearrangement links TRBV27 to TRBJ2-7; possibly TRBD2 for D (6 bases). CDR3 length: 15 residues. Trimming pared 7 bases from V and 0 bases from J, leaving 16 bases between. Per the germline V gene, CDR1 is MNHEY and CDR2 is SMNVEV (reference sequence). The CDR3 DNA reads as TGTGCCAGCAATACCTACGGGGGAAGCTCCTACGAGCAGTACTTC. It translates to CASNTYGGSSYEQYF.

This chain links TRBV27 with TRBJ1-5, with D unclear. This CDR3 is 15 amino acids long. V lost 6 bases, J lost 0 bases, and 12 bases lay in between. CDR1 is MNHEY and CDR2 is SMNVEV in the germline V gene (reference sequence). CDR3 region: CASRQGPLSNQPQHF. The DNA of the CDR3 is TGTGCCAGCAGACAAGGACCCCTTAGCAATCAGCCCCAGCATTTT.

The CDR3 DNA sequence: TGTGCCAGCAGCTTAGGTGCGACAGGAGCCTATGGCTACACCTTC. Protein: CASSLGATGAYGYTF. The genes are TRBV7-9 and TRBJ1-2, with D possibly being TRBD1 (6 bases). V was clipped by 1 base and J by 4 bases, with 13 bases between them. This CDR3 has 15 residues. Germline V gene data show CDR1 as SEHNR and CDR2 as FQNEAQ (reference sequence).

CDR3 amino acids: CSVVADTQYF. The CDR3 DNA reads TGCAGCGTTGTGGCAGATACGCAGTATTTT. This chain links TRBV29-1 with TRBJ2-3, with no clear D. The CDR3 covers 10 residues. V was trimmed by 4 bases and J by 4 bases, leaving 3 bases between them. The germline V gene encodes CDR1 SQVTM and CDR2 ANQGSEA.

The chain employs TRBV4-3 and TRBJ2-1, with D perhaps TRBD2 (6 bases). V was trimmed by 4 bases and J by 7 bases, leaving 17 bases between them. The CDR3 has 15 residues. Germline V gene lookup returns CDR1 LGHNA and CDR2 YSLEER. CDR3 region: CASSLSEAGSNEQFF. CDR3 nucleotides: TGCGCCAGCAGCCTCAGCGAGGCGGGGTCGAATGAGCAGTTCTTC.

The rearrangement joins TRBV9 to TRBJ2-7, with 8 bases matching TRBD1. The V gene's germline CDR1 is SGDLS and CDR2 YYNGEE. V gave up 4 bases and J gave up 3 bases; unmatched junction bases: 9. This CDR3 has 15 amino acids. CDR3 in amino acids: CASSPWTGTYYEQYF. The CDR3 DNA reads TGTGCCAGCAGCCCTTGGACAGGGACTTACTACGAGCAGTACTTC.